This T cell receptor (beta chain) is drawn from a study of early T cells in non-severe SARS-CoV-2 infection. On the study more broadly: The chains were unpaired, and the sequenced material was bulk RNA from unsorted whole blood. Findings of the study overall: VDJdb matching, biased toward anti-spike CD8 responses, missed private and CD4 specificities.

Unique molecular identifiers were attached to individual cDNA molecules. TCRdb re-called the 5' RACE reads through MiXCR, storing one row per CDR3 protein. The table lists over 90,000 distinct CDR3 sequences, 9.5% to 15% of them singletons, with approximately 4% in the top ten. This clonotype was found many times. Its antigen is not identified. This CDR3 has 16 amino acids. Germline loops: CDR1 LGHDT, CDR2 YNNKEL (reference sequence). The J segment lost 7 bases and the V segment lost 0 bases, leaving 7 bases of the junction unmatched. This material consisted of whole blood, taken at baseline. The TCR sequence derives from an adult who was a healthcare worker with PCR-confirmed SARS-CoV-2 infection or an uninfected control (not recorded which). The chain links TRBV3-1 to TRBJ2-1; 9 nucleotides match TRBD2. The CDR3 is CASSQDEGLALNEQFF. CDR3 nucleotides: TGTGCCAGCAGCCAAGATGAGGGACTAGCTCTTAATGAGCAGTTCTTC.